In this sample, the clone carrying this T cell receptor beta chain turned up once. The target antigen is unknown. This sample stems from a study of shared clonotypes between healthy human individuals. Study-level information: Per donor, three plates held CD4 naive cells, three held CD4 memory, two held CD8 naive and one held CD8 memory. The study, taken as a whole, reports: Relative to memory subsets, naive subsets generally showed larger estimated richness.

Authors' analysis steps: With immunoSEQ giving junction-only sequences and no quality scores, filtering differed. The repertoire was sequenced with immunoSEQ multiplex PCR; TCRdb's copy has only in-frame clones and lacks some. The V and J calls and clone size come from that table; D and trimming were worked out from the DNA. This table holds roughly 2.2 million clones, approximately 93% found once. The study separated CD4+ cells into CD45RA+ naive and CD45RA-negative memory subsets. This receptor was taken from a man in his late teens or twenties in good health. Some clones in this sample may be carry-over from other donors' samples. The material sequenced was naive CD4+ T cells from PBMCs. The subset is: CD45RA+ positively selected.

The CDR3, as DNA: TGTGCCACCCGGACAGGGGAAGATACGCAGTATTTT. Translating gives CATRTGEDTQYF. The V gene is TRBV28, the J gene TRBJ2-3; TRBD1 matches at 9 bases. The V gene's germline CDR1 is MDHEN and CDR2 SYDVKM. This CDR3 is built from 12 residues. Trimming cost V 10 bases and J 5 bases; bases outside gene matches: 4.